The 30 T cell receptor beta chains listed next were all sequenced from one sample in a study of T-cell reconstitution after alpha-beta-depleted transplantation in children. Unique molecular identifiers were incorporated into the prepared TCRbeta library. TCRdb reanalysed the PCR reads using MiXCR and keeps one entry per CDR3 protein. The sample carries about 460,000 distinct CDR3 sequences, 10% to 13% recorded once. This specimen consisted of PBMCs, obtained before TCRalphabeta/CD19-depleted stem cell transplant. Receptors originate from a child aged 2 to 10 with inherited bone marrow failure, due to receive a stem cell transplant.

This clonotype was recorded at least ten times. The chain links TRBV7-9 to TRBJ1-1; TRBD1 agrees at 9 bases. Trimming removed 6 bases from V and 5 bases from J; junction bases left unmatched: 7. CDR3 length equals 14 residues. CDR1 SEHNR and CDR2 FQNEAQ come from the germline V gene (reference sequence). The CDR3 sequence is CASRQTGGGTEAFF. CDR3 coding DNA: TGTGCCAGCAGGCAGACAGGGGGGGGAACTGAAGCTTTCTTT.

In its sample, this clonotype was seen many times. V is TRBV11-2 and J is TRBJ2-1; D gene unclear. Trimming cost V 8 bases and J 4 bases, with 6 bases left between them. The CDR3 is 11 amino acids. The germline gives CDR1 SGHAT, CDR2 FQNNGV. The CDR3 coding sequence is TGTGCCAGCGGGCGGTACAATGAGCAGTTCTTC. Amino acid sequence: CASGRYNEQFF.

This sequence joins TRBV12-3 or TRBV12-4 and TRBJ2-7; no clear D gene. Deletions cut 7 bases from V and 4 bases from J, with 11 bases between. This CDR3 has 12 amino acids. CDR3 nucleotide sequence: TGTGCCAGCACCCCTAACGGATACGAGCAGTACTTC. It translates to CASTPNGYEQYF.

This clonotype was seen a handful of times. This chain links TRBV7-9 with TRBJ1-5; TRBD1 might be the D (5 bases). Trimming pared 5 bases from V and 5 bases from J, leaving 10 bases between. Germline loops: CDR1 SEHNR, CDR2 FQNEAQ (reference sequence). CDR3 length: 13 amino acids. In DNA form, the CDR3 reads TGTGCCAGCAGCCAAGGGGCTGATCAGCCCCAGCATTTT. Translating gives CASSQGADQPQHF.

Only one count was recorded for this clonotype. The rearrangement uses TRBV11-2 and TRBJ2-5, with TRBD2 identical over 10 bases. Germline V lookup: CDR1 SGHAT, CDR2 FQNNGV. This CDR3 comprises 16 residues. V gave up 3 bases and J gave up 2 bases; unmatched junction bases: 6. CDR3 bases: TGTGCCAGCAGCTTTGGAGCGGGAGGGGGTCAAGAGACCCAGTACTTC. Its protein is CASSFGAGGGQETQYF.

The chain employs TRBV10-3 and TRBJ2-7; D is possibly TRBD2 (6 bases). This CDR3 spans 11 amino acids. The V and J ends lost 6 bases and 4 bases respectively, with 7 bases between them. Germline V gives CDR1 ENHRY, CDR2 SYGVKD. The CDR3: CAIRGGYEQYF. CDR3 bases: TGTGCCATCAGGGGGGGATACGAGCAGTACTTC.

The genes are TRBV7-8 and TRBJ2-1, with 8 bases lining up with TRBD2. Trimming took 2 bases from V and 4 from J; bases not matched to a gene: 4. The CDR3 consists of 15 residues. CDR1 SGHVS and CDR2 FQNEAQ come from the germline V gene. The CDR3 DNA reads TGTGCCAGCAGCTTACGGACTAGCTGGTACAATGAGCAGTTCTTC. The encoded protein is CASSLRTSWYNEQFF. The full variable domain, with the rest looked up from reference TRBV7-8 and TRBJ2-1, is GAGVSQSPRYKVAKRGQDVALRCDPISGHVSLFWYQQALGQGPEFLTYFQNEAQLDKSGLPSDRFFAERPEGSVSTLKIQRTQQEDSAVYLCASSLRTSWYNEQFFGPGTRLTVL.

This clonotype occurred many times. The rearrangement joins TRBV4-3 to TRBJ2-7; no clear D. Germline-derived CDR1 and CDR2 are LGHNA and YSLEER. The CDR3 covers 15 residues. The germline V and J ends were trimmed by 3 bases and 4 bases, with 16 bases remaining between them. CDR3 nucleotides: TGCGCCAGCAGCCAGGGTTCTGGCGGTCCTTACGAGCAGTACTTC. It encodes CASSQGSGGPYEQYF.

This sequence joins TRBV19 and TRBJ2-1; 10 nucleotides line up with TRBD2. J was trimmed by 7 bases and V by 3 bases; bases with no gene match: 9. The CDR3 sequence is 16 residues long. Per the germline V gene, CDR1 is LNHDA and CDR2 is SQIVND (reference sequence). The DNA of the CDR3 is TGTGCCAGTAGTATTTGGGCTAGCGGGAGTTTAAATGAGCAGTTCTTC. It specifies CASSIWASGSLNEQFF.

This clonotype was detected a few times. The CDR3 DNA reads as TGTGCCACCAGTGACCCCCTTCGGACCTACAATGAGCAGTTCTTC. Its translation: CATSDPLRTYNEQFF. The chain couples TRBV24-1 to TRBJ2-1; D is unclear. Germline lookup yields CDR1 KGHDR and CDR2 SFDVKD. The CDR3 is 15 residues long. V was trimmed by 4 bases and J by 2 bases, leaving 11 bases between them.

The chain carries TRBV24-1 and TRBJ2-5; TRBD1 agrees at 10 bases. Germline V lookup: CDR1 KGHDR, CDR2 SFDVKD. This CDR3 has 16 residues. Unmatched junction bases numbered 9, after V lost 4 bases and J lost 5 bases. This CDR3 is CATSESPGQGRETQYF. The DNA for the CDR3 is TGTGCCACCAGTGAGAGCCCGGGACAGGGGCGCGAGACCCAGTACTTC.

This clonotype appeared a few times. The gene calls are TRBV18 and TRBJ2-6; D is unclear. The CDR3 is made up of 16 amino acids. V was clipped by 1 base and J by 0 bases, with 7 bases between them. Per the germline V gene, CDR1 is KGHSH and CDR2 is LQKENI. The CDR3 loop reads CASSPLGLSGANVLTF. For the CDR3, the DNA is TGTGCCAGCTCACCACTTGGGCTCTCTGGGGCCAACGTCCTGACTTTC.

This clonotype was seen at least ten times. V gene TRBV5-1 combines with J gene TRBJ1-1; tentatively, D is TRBD1 (5 bases). Trimming pared 2 bases from V and 6 bases from J, leaving 11 bases between. The CDR3 contains 13 residues. Germline assignment: CDR1 SGHRS and CDR2 YFSETQ. Written as DNA, the CDR3 is TGCGCCAGCAGCTTTCTTGACAGATCTGAAGCTTTCTTT. Residues: CASSFLDRSEAFF.

There are many counts of this clonotype. The chain has TRBV20-1 and TRBJ2-6; 12 positions match TRBD2. The CDR3 spans 15 residues. Trimming at V came to 6 bases and at J to 1 base, leaving 1 base not matched to a gene. The germline CDR1 and CDR2 sequences are DFQATT and SNEGSKA (reference sequence). The CDR3 is CSATSGSSGANVLTF. The CDR3 DNA reads TGCAGTGCGACTAGCGGGAGTTCTGGGGCCAACGTCCTGACTTTC.

At least ten counts were recorded for this clonotype. The gene calls are TRBV5-1 and TRBJ1-1, with 7 bases aligning to TRBD1. The germline CDR1 and CDR2 sequences are SGHRS and YFSETQ. The CDR3 runs to 15 residues. Trimming at V came to 1 base and at J to 2 bases, leaving 5 bases not matched to a gene. This chain's CDR3 is CASSLTTGPNTEAFF. DNA of the CDR3: TGCGCCAGCAGCTTGACGACAGGGCCTAACACTGAAGCTTTCTTT. The entire variable domain, with the rest obtained from reference TRBV5-1 and TRBJ1-1, is as follows: KAGVTQTPRYLIKTRGQQVTLSCSPISGHRSVSWYQQTPGQGLQFLFEYFSETQRNKGNFPGRFSGRQFSNSRSEMNVSTLELGDSALYLCASSLTTGPNTEAFFGQGTRLTVV.

This clonotype was observed at least ten times. The rearrangement uses TRBV27 and TRBJ2-7, with 9 bases fitting TRBD1. V lost 3 bases, J lost 3 bases, and 15 bases stayed unmatched. CDR1 and CDR2 (germline): MNHEY, SMNVEV (reference sequence). The CDR3 totals 18 residues. The CDR3 protein is CASSFARRRQGDHYEQYF. The CDR3 nucleotides read TGTGCCAGCAGTTTTGCTCGGCGTAGACAGGGGGATCACTACGAGCAGTACTTC.

This clonotype was seen a few times. The V gene is TRBV18, the J gene TRBJ1-5, with 9 bases aligning to TRBD1. This CDR3 contains 16 residues. The ends lost 8 bases at V and 9 bases at J; junction bases unmatched: 17. CDR1 and CDR2 from the germline V gene are KGHSH and LQKENI. This CDR3 is CASTLIPGQGIGPQHF. The CDR3 DNA reads TGTGCCAGCACATTAATACCGGGACAGGGAATTGGGCCCCAGCATTTT. The complete variable domain, with remaining parts taken from reference TRBV18 and TRBJ1-5, reads NAGVMQNPRHLVRRRGQEARLRCSPMKGHSHVYWYRQLPEEGLKFMVYLQKENIIDESGMPKERFSAEFPKEGPSILRIQQVVRGDSAAYFCASTLIPGQGIGPQHFGDGTRLSIL.

This chain connects TRBV24-1 to TRBJ1-4, with no clear D. The CDR3 sequence is 16 residues long. Trimming took 2 bases from V and 3 from J, leaving 12 bases between them. In germline, CDR1 is KGHDR, CDR2 SFDVKD. This CDR3 reads CATSDSSAAANEKLFF. The CDR3, as DNA: TGTGCCACCAGTGATTCGTCGGCGGCAGCTAATGAAAAACTGTTTTTT.

This clonotype showed up many times. The rearrangement uses TRBV20-1 and TRBJ2-1; 8 bases align to TRBD2. V dropped 5 bases and J dropped 4; count of bases not matched to a gene: 10. Germline V gene sequence: CDR1 DFQATT, CDR2 SNEGSKA (reference sequence). This CDR3 is 15 amino acids long. The CDR3 nucleotides read TGCAGTGCTGCACGACTAGCGTTGTTGTACAATGAGCAGTTCTTC. Amino acids: CSAARLALLYNEQFF.

This clonotype was seen many times. This chain connects TRBV10-1 to TRBJ2-3, with TRBD2 identical over 10 bases. The CDR3 is 15 amino acids. Germline lookup yields CDR1 WNHNN and CDR2 SYGVQD (reference sequence). Trimming at V came to 0 bases and at J to 3 bases, leaving 0 bases not matched to a gene. The CDR3 protein is CASSESTSGTDTQYF. The DNA for the CDR3 is TGCGCCAGCAGTGAGTCGACTAGCGGGACAGATACGCAGTATTTT.

The V call is TRBV29-1, the J call TRBJ2-1; D remains ambiguous. Trimming took off 3 bases at V and 5 bases at J, with 14 bases between the two ends. The CDR3 is 14 amino acids. Germline CDR1 SQVTM, CDR2 ANQGSEA. The CDR3 loop is CSVDKALMDNEQFF. The CDR3 DNA follows: TGCAGCGTTGATAAGGCCCTGATGGACAATGAGCAGTTCTTC.

The V gene is TRBV6-5, the J gene TRBJ2-1, with D maybe TRBD2 (5 bases). CDR1 is MNHEY, CDR2 SVGAGI, per germline. CDR3 length: 15 amino acids. V was trimmed by 1 base and J by 8 bases, leaving 15 bases between them. CDR3 DNA: TGTGCCAGCAGTTACTTCGCGGGTAATGGGTATGAGCAGTTCTTC. It yields the protein CASSYFAGNGYEQFF.

This clonotype was seen ten or more times. The chain employs TRBV6-1 and TRBJ2-7; TRBD2 matches 13 bases. The length of the CDR3 is 15 residues. V trimming: 6 bases; J trimming: 1 base; junction bases outside the gene matches: 3. Looked up from germline, CDR1 is MNHNS and CDR2 is SASEGT. The CDR3 loop reads CASRGLAGLSYEQYF. In DNA, the CDR3 is TGTGCCAGCAGGGGACTAGCGGGACTATCCTACGAGCAGTACTTC.

This clonotype has a handful of counts. This sequence joins TRBV5-1 and TRBJ1-2, with 7 bases fitting TRBD1. The trim removed 3 bases at V and 5 bases at J, leaving 1 base unmatched. Germline V gene lookup returns CDR1 SGHRS and CDR2 YFSETQ. The CDR3 extends over 12 amino acids. CDR3 residues: CASSWDSYGYTF. The CDR3 DNA reads as TGCGCCAGCAGCTGGGACAGTTATGGCTACACCTTC.

This clonotype showed up many times. The chain links TRBV29-1 to TRBJ1-2; D perhaps matches TRBD1 (5 bases). Germline V CDR1 and CDR2: SQVTM, ANQGSEA. The CDR3 is 15 amino acids. Deletions cut 0 bases from V and 4 bases from J, with 15 bases between. The chain's CDR3 is CSVEDQYRDGYGYTF. CDR3 bases: TGCAGCGTTGAAGATCAGTATAGGGACGGCTATGGCTACACCTTC.

This clonotype was counted at least ten times. V gene TRBV24-1 combines with J gene TRBJ1-2; 8 bases are a match to TRBD1. This CDR3 is built from 19 residues. Germline CDR1 KGHDR, CDR2 SFDVKD. V dropped 4 bases and J dropped 2; count of bases not matched to a gene: 17. The CDR3 here is CATSEGTGGRTAGNYGYTF. CDR3 nucleotide sequence: TGTGCCACCAGTGAAGGTACAGGGGGAAGGACGGCTGGCAACTATGGCTACACCTTC.

This clonotype came up many times. The V gene is TRBV24-1, the J gene TRBJ2-3; either TRBD1 or TRBD2 may fit D (5 bases each). V lost 5 bases, J lost 2 bases, and 16 bases lay in between. CDR1 is KGHDR, CDR2 SFDVKD, per germline. The CDR3 is made up of 16 amino acids. CDR3 coding DNA: TGTGCCACCAGTGGCCGGGGACCAACACCCACAGATACGCAGTATTTT. Translating gives CATSGRGPTPTDTQYF.

This clonotype was counted many times. The J gene is TRBJ2-1, the V gene TRBV20-1, with D unclear. The CDR3 runs 14 residues. Trimming cost V 6 bases and J 4 bases, with 16 bases left between them. Germline loops: CDR1 DFQATT, CDR2 SNEGSKA (reference sequence). CDR3 sequence reads: CSAVLTPYYNEQFF. The CDR3 coding sequence is TGCAGTGCAGTACTAACCCCTTATTACAATGAGCAGTTCTTC.

This clonotype was seen at least ten times. The chain uses TRBV15 and TRBJ1-5; 9 bases line up with TRBD1. CDR1 is LNHNV and CDR2 is YYDKDF in the germline V gene (reference sequence). V lost 0 bases to trimming and J lost 4 bases; unmatched junction nucleotides: 7. CDR3 size: 17 residues. CDR3 sequence reads: CATSRDLGQGKNQPQHF. Written as DNA, the CDR3 is TGTGCCACCAGCAGAGATCTGGGACAGGGAAAGAATCAGCCCCAGCATTTT.

This clonotype was seen ten or more times. The gene calls are TRBV4-3 and TRBJ1-2; TRBD1 might be the D (5 bases). Trimming removed 1 base at V and 6 bases at J, with 15 bases between. Germline CDR1 reads LGHNA; CDR2 reads YSLEER. The CDR3 extends over 15 amino acids. The CDR3 reads CASSQVGDQTDGYTF. The CDR3 nucleotides read TGCGCCAGCAGCCAAGTCGGGGACCAGACTGATGGCTACACCTTC.